The 9 T cell receptor beta chains below all came from one sample that was sequenced in a study of shared clonotypes between healthy human individuals (dated by TCRdb to about 2020). Library preparation used the immunoSEQ multiplex PCR assay. In its TCRdb copy, this immuneACCESS table keeps in-frame sequences only and misses some clones. Where compared with another copy, unresolved V genes explain less than half of these, and the others have no known cause. Within this sample are millions of clones, with just over 90% of them counted one time only. The ten largest clones add up to about 0.39% of the sample. Material: naive CD4+ T cells from PBMCs. The cell subset or site label of this sample denotes: CD45RA+ positively selected. These receptor sequences come from a man between 18 and 29 years old in good health. Some clones in this sample may be carry-over from other donors' samples.

The chain is built from TRBV5-3 and TRBJ2-5; the D gene is possibly TRBD2 (5 bases). TRBV5-3 qualifies as an ORF whose function is uncertain. V gave up 4 bases and J gave up 0 bases, with 19 bases separating them. The CDR3 has 17 amino acids. CDR3 bases: TGTGCCAGAAGCCCACCAGCTCACCCGGGAAACCAAGAGACCCAGTACTTC. Protein sequence: CARSPPAHPGNQETQYF.

Of note for this clone: The same CDR3 also results from other DNA sequences found in this sample. In DNA, the CDR3 is TGTGCCAGCAGCTTGGTTCAGGGTGCAGATACGCAGTATTTT. Translated: CASSLVQGADTQYF. The chain employs TRBV5-4 and TRBJ2-3; tentatively, D is TRBD1 (5 bases). Germline assignment: CDR1 SGHNT and CDR2 YYREEE (reference sequence). The CDR3 length is 14 residues. V lost 0 bases to trimming and J lost 4 bases, with 9 bases between them.

The J gene is TRBJ2-2, the V gene TRBV28, with D possibly being TRBD1 (6 bases). This CDR3 is built from 14 residues. CDR1 MDHEN and CDR2 SYDVKM come from the germline V gene. The V end lost 5 bases, the J end lost 6 bases, and 13 bases lay between the germline ends. The CDR3 DNA reads as TGTGCCAGCAGTCTCCGACAGGTCTCCGGGGAGCTGTTTTTT. Protein sequence: CASSLRQVSGELFF. The whole variable domain, remainder taken from reference TRBV28 and TRBJ2-2, is DVKVTQSSRYLVKRTGEKVFLECVQDMDHENMFWYRQDPGLGLRLIYFSYDVKMKEKGDIPEGYSVSREKKERFSLILESASTNQTSMYLCASSLRQVSGELFFGEGSRLTVL.

The rearrangement joins TRBV5-1 to TRBJ2-1, with D possibly being TRBD2 (6 bases). The CDR3 loop spans 13 amino acids. Trimming took off 5 bases at V and 9 bases at J, with 15 bases between the two ends. The germline V gene has CDR1 SGHRS and CDR2 YFSETQ. CDR3 bases: TGCGCCAGCAGTAGGGCGCTGGAGGGTGAGCAGTTCTTC. Protein sequence: CASSRALEGEQFF. Complete variable domain (other parts from reference TRBV5-1 and TRBJ2-1): KAGVTQTPRYLIKTRGQQVTLSCSPISGHRSVSWYQQTPGQGLQFLFEYFSETQRNKGNFPGRFSGRQFSNSRSEMNVSTLELGDSALYLCASSRALEGEQFFGPGTRLTVL.

The V gene is TRBV7-9, the J gene TRBJ2-5, with D tentatively TRBD2 (6 bases). The germline CDR1 and CDR2 sequences are SEHNR and FQNEAQ (reference sequence). The ends were cut back, 5 bases at V and 4 bases at J, with 11 bases in the middle. CDR3 length: 13 amino acids. The CDR3 nucleotides are TGTGCCAGCAGCCGGGGGATCGGAGAGACCCAGTACTTC. Protein product: CASSRGIGETQYF.

The V gene is TRBV5-5, the J gene TRBJ2-1; D gene unclear. Per germline, CDR1 SGHKS and CDR2 YYEKEE (reference sequence). This CDR3 region has 13 residues. Between the trimmed V and J ends, which lost 1 base and 5 bases, there was a span of 7 bases. CDR3 sequence (DNA): TGTGCCAGCAGCTTGTCACTGGACAATGAGCAGTTCTTC. Translation: CASSLSLDNEQFF.

The chain recombines TRBV5-4 with TRBJ2-1; tentatively, D is TRBD1 (7 bases). The CDR3 extends over 15 amino acids. The germline CDR1 and CDR2 sequences are SGHNT and YYREEE (reference sequence). Trimming removed 0 bases at V and 2 bases at J, with 9 bases between. CDR3: CASSLARGAYNEQFF. Written as DNA, the CDR3 is TGTGCCAGCAGCTTGGCCAGGGGGGCCTACAATGAGCAGTTCTTC.

The rearrangement uses TRBV14 and TRBJ2-3; possible D gene TRBD1, 6 bases. The CDR3 sequence is 13 residues long. Between the trimmed V and J ends, which lost 10 bases and 0 bases, there was a span of 11 bases. Germline V lookup: CDR1 SGHDN, CDR2 FVKESK. In nucleotides, the CDR3 is TGTGCCACTTTAGGGGGAAGCACAGATACGCAGTATTTT. It codes for CATLGGSTDTQYF.

As DNA, the CDR3 is TGTGCCAGCAGTGAAGCGGGGACGGAAGCCTACGAGCAGTACTTC. As protein: CASSEAGTEAYEQYF. The chain is built from TRBV6-1 and TRBJ2-7; the D gene could be TRBD1 or TRBD2 (5 bases each). Germline V gene sequence: CDR1 MNHNS, CDR2 SASEGT. Deletions cut 0 bases from V and 2 bases from J, with 11 bases between. The CDR3 is 15 amino acids.